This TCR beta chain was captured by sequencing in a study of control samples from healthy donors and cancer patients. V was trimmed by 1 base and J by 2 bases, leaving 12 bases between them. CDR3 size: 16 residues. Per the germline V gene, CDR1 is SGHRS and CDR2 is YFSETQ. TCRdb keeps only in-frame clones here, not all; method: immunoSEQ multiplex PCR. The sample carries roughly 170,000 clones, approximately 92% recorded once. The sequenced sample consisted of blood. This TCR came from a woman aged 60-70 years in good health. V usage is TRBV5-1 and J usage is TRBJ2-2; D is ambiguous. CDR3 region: CASSLRRLRNTGELFF. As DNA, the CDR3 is TGCGCCAGCAGCTTGCGCCGACTGAGAAACACCGGGGAGCTGTTTTTT.